Shown below are 31 T cell receptor beta chains from a single sample sequenced in a study of vaccination and CD4 T cells after COVID-19. Cultured CD4+ T cell DNA was sequenced using the Oncomine TCR Beta short-read assay. Each CDR3 protein gets one entry after TCRdb re-called the PCR reads with MiXCR. Among 15,000 to 20,000 distinct CDR3 sequences, 50% to 70% were seen once, and the ten largest hold roughly 9.7%. As for treatment: approximately nine-day PBMC culture with coronavirus spike peptide pools or control peptides (ViraFEST assay). The antigens these receptors bind are not known. Material: CD4+ T cells from blood, cultured in vitro, obtained after SARS-CoV-2 vaccination. The receptors shown here come from a human donor who had recovered from COVID-19.

V and J are TRBV20-1 and TRBJ2-3; D remains unclear. V was pared by 0 bases and J by 0 bases, with 13 bases between. Germline loops: CDR1 DFQATT, CDR2 SNEGSKA (reference sequence). The CDR3 runs 16 residues. The CDR3 protein is CSARDLARLSTDTQYF. CDR3 DNA sequence: TGCAGTGCTAGAGATCTGGCAAGGTTAAGCACAGATACGCAGTATTTT.

V is TRBV27 and J is TRBJ2-5, with 9 bases that match TRBD1. V lost 6 bases, J lost 5 bases, and 4 bases stayed unmatched. Germline CDR1 and CDR2: MNHEY and SMNVEV (reference sequence). CDR3 length: 13 residues. The CDR3 reads CASRGQGLETQYF. The CDR3 DNA follows: TGTGCCAGCAGGGGACAGGGCCTCGAGACCCAGTACTTC.

The rearrangement joins TRBV7-8 to TRBJ1-3, with D perhaps matching TRBD1 (6 bases). V lost 3 bases, J lost 0 bases, and 12 bases lay in between. This CDR3 region has 16 residues. Germline loops: CDR1 SGHVS, CDR2 FQNEAQ. The CDR3 region has the DNA TGTGCCAGCAGCTTCGGGGACACGGGCTCTGGAAACACCATATATTTT. Translating it yields CASSFGDTGSGNTIYF.

The chain uses TRBV7-2 and TRBJ1-6, with a tentative D call TRBD1 (5 bases). Germline V gives CDR1 SGHTA, CDR2 FQGNSA. The V end lost 0 bases, the J end lost 10 bases, and 19 bases lay between the germline ends. The CDR3 loop spans 17 amino acids. The CDR3 reads CASSLAQGYSHQSPLHF. For the CDR3, the DNA is TGTGCCAGCAGCTTAGCGCAGGGTTATTCCCATCAATCACCCCTCCACTTT.

The V and J genes are TRBV28 and TRBJ1-5, with TRBD1 as a possible D gene (6 bases). Trimming stripped 6 bases from V and 2 bases from J, with 8 bases between. The CDR3 is 13 amino acids. Germline V CDR1 and CDR2: MDHEN, SYDVKM. CDR3 in amino acids: CASRAGGNQPQHF. For the CDR3, the DNA is TGTGCCAGCAGGGCAGGGGGCAATCAGCCCCAGCATTTT.

The V and J genes are TRBV27 and TRBJ2-7, with 12 bases aligning to TRBD2. V lost 4 bases to trimming and J lost 5 bases; unmatched junction nucleotides: 6. This CDR3 region has 15 residues. The V gene's germline CDR1 is MNHEY and CDR2 SMNVEV (reference sequence). CDR3: CASSSSGRAFHEQYF. For the CDR3, the DNA is TGTGCCAGCAGTTCTAGCGGGAGGGCCTTTCACGAGCAGTACTTC.

The chain carries TRBV6-5 and TRBJ1-1; D may be TRBD1 (5 bases). Looked up from germline, CDR1 is MNHEY and CDR2 is SVGAGI. The V and J ends lost 2 bases and 1 base respectively, with 8 bases between them. The CDR3 has 14 residues. CDR3 sequence reads: CASSYGTGNTEAFF. For the CDR3, the DNA is TGTGCCAGCAGTTACGGTACAGGGAACACTGAAGCTTTCTTT.

The V and J genes are TRBV20-1 and TRBJ1-1; D ambiguous. V dropped 1 base and J dropped 7 bases, with 16 bases sitting between them. The CDR3 has 14 amino acids. Germline lookup yields CDR1 DFQATT and CDR2 SNEGSKA (reference sequence). The CDR3, as DNA: TGCAGTGCTAGAGGGGCCTCCCAAAATAGTGAAGCTTTCTTT. Translated, it gives CSARGASQNSEAFF.

The sample holds a few counts of this clonotype. V usage is TRBV5-4 and J usage is TRBJ1-1; D is uncertain. Germline V CDR1 and CDR2: SGHNT, YYREEE (reference sequence). V was shortened by 4 bases and J by 1 base, with 8 bases between the two germline ends. The CDR3 is 13 residues long. Here the CDR3 reads CASSPQANTEAFF. CDR3 DNA: TGTGCCAGCAGCCCGCAGGCGAACACTGAAGCTTTCTTT.

This sequence joins TRBV11-2 and TRBJ2-5, with 13 bases aligning to TRBD2. CDR1 is SGHAT, CDR2 FQNNGV, per germline. Trimming removed 3 bases from V and 4 bases from J; junction bases left unmatched: 5. CDR3 length: 16 residues. The CDR3 nucleotides read TGTGCCAGCAGCTTTAGACTAGCGGGGGGCATAGAGACCCAGTACTTC. Protein sequence: CASSFRLAGGIETQYF.

The chain recombines TRBV7-2 with TRBJ1-2; unclear D gene. V lost 2 bases to trimming and J lost 4 bases, with 14 bases between them. The CDR3 covers 15 residues. The germline gives CDR1 SGHTA, CDR2 FQGNSA. CDR3 in DNA: TGTGCCAGCAGCTTAACGACCGACGGCCGCTATGGCTACACCTTC. Residues: CASSLTTDGRYGYTF. The entire variable domain, with the rest obtained from reference TRBV7-2 and TRBJ1-2, is as follows: GAGVSQSPSNKVTEKGKDVELRCDPISGHTALYWYRQSLGQGLEFLIYFQGNSAPDKSGLPSDRFSAERTGGSVSTLTIQRTQQEDSAVYLCASSLTTDGRYGYTFGSGTRLTVV.

The J gene is TRBJ1-6, the V gene TRBV30; D uncertain. The V and J ends lost 6 bases and 0 bases respectively, with 12 bases between them. This CDR3 region has 15 residues. Per germline, CDR1 GTSNPN and CDR2 SVGIG (reference sequence). The CDR3 is CACHPGNSYNSPLHF. DNA of the CDR3: TGTGCCTGCCACCCCGGCAACTCCTATAATTCACCCCTCCACTTT.

The chain joins TRBV5-1 to TRBJ1-1; 10 nucleotides align to TRBD1. Germline trimming cut 4 bases from V and 0 bases from J; bases unmatched to any gene: 6. This CDR3 spans 16 amino acids. Germline V lookup: CDR1 SGHRS, CDR2 YFSETQ. CDR3 amino acids: CASSRRGQGMNTEAFF. The CDR3 DNA follows: TGCGCCAGCAGCCGCCGGGGACAGGGGATGAACACTGAAGCTTTCTTT.

CDR3 sequence: CASRDTGNSPLHF. The CDR3 coding sequence is TGTGCCAGCAGAGATACAGGGAACTCACCCCTCCACTTT. The rearrangement uses TRBV12-3 or TRBV12-4 and TRBJ1-6; maybe TRBD1 (6 bases). The CDR3 is 13 residues long. Trimming left V 6 bases short and J 10 bases short, with 13 bases between.

This clonotype was detected once. The chain is built from TRBV25-1 and TRBJ1-1; D unresolved. V was shortened by 2 bases and J by 2 bases, with 18 bases between the two germline ends. CDR3 length: 17 residues. CDR1 and CDR2 from the germline V gene are MGHDK and SYGVNS. CDR3 residues: CASSEPQGRGTNTEAFF. As DNA, the CDR3 is TGTGCCAGCAGTGAACCCCAAGGACGGGGTACTAACACTGAAGCTTTCTTT.

The chain has TRBV7-3 and TRBJ1-2, with 7 bases identical to TRBD1. The CDR3 spans 17 residues. Looked up from germline, CDR1 is SGHTA and CDR2 is FQGTGA. V dropped 5 bases and J dropped 4; count of bases not matched to a gene: 16. The CDR3 loop reads CASSPNPTTGMGYGYTF. CDR3 nucleotide sequence: TGTGCCAGCAGCCCAAACCCGACGACAGGGATGGGCTATGGCTACACCTTC. The full variable domain, in which reference TRBV7-3 and TRBJ1-2 provide the parts outside the CDR3, is GAGVSQTPSNKVTEKGKYVELRCDPISGHTALYWYRQSLGQGPEFLIYFQGTGAADDSGLPNDRFFAVRPEGSVSTLKIQRTERGDSAVYLCASSPNPTTGMGYGYTFGSGTRLTVV.

The gene calls are TRBV19 and TRBJ2-6; no clear D. CDR3 length: 15 amino acids. Between the trimmed V and J ends, which lost 5 bases and 0 bases, there was a span of 8 bases. CDR1 is LNHDA and CDR2 is SQIVND in the germline V gene (reference sequence). CDR3 in amino acids: CASSSHDSGANVLTF. The CDR3 DNA follows: TGTGCCAGTAGTTCCCACGACTCTGGGGCCAACGTCCTGACTTTC.

This clonotype was seen more than once but under ten times. The rearrangement links TRBV27 to TRBJ1-6; 9 positions match TRBD1. J gave up 7 bases and V 6 bases, and 7 bases lay outside the gene matches. From germline, CDR1 is MNHEY and CDR2 SMNVEV (reference sequence). The CDR3 totals 15 residues. In nucleotides, the CDR3 is TGTGCCAGCAGAATGGACAGGGGACGAAATTCACCCCTCCACTTT. Encoded protein: CASRMDRGRNSPLHF.

This clonotype was detected once. The rearrangement links TRBV6-2 or TRBV6-3 to TRBJ2-1, with D unresolved. Trimming took off 6 bases at V and 5 bases at J, with 17 bases between the two ends. Germline CDR1 is MNHEY and CDR2 is SVGEGT. The CDR3 has 15 amino acids. The CDR3 region has the DNA TGTGCCAGCAGGGACGTAACGACGCTACACAATGAGCAGTTCTTC. Translation gives CASRDVTTLHNEQFF.

The CDR3 DNA sequence: TGTGCCAGCAGCTTAAGGGCTAGCGGGGGCCTTAGAGGGAATACGCAGTATTTT. Protein product: CASSLRASGGLRGNTQYF. The chain carries TRBV7-9 and TRBJ2-3, with TRBD2 matching over 10 bases. Germline assignment: CDR1 SEHNR and CDR2 FQNEAQ (reference sequence). This CDR3 contains 18 residues. With 2 bases clipped from V and 7 bases from J, the junction kept 15 bases outside the gene matches.

This clonotype has a handful of counts. This chain joins TRBV6-2 or TRBV6-3 and TRBJ2-7, with 12 bases identical to TRBD1. Germline V gene sequence: CDR1 MNHEY, CDR2 SVGEGT. V lost 6 bases to trimming and J lost 6 bases; unmatched junction nucleotides: 6. This CDR3 spans 14 amino acids. In nucleotides, the CDR3 is TGTGCCAGCAGGAGGGGGACAGGGGGCACCGAGCAGTACTTC. Encoded protein: CASRRGTGGTEQYF.

The gene calls are TRBV6-2 or TRBV6-3 and TRBJ2-5, with D perhaps matching TRBD1 (5 bases). The CDR3 is 12 residues long. Germline V CDR1 and CDR2: MNHEY, SVGEGT. With 6 bases removed from V and 4 bases from J, the gap between germline ends came to 9 bases. The CDR3 nucleotides read TGTGCCAGCAGCCTAGGGGCAGAGACCCAGTACTTC. Protein product: CASSLGAETQYF.

Here the CDR3 DNA reads TGTGCCAGCAGTGAGCGGCAGGGAGGCGCTGAAGCTTTCTTT. This translates into CASSERQGGAEAFF. J is TRBJ1-1 and V is TRBV2; D perhaps matches TRBD1 (5 bases). Germline CDR1 SNHLY, CDR2 FYNNEI. The CDR3 spans 14 residues. V was trimmed by 3 bases and J by 6 bases, leaving 14 bases between them.

This clonotype was counted between two and nine times. The V and J genes are TRBV6-1 and TRBJ2-3; D is ambiguous. Trimming took off 10 bases at V and 0 bases at J, with 14 bases between the two ends. This CDR3 contains 14 residues. Germline CDR1 is MNHNS and CDR2 is SASEGT. The CDR3 DNA reads TGTGCCACTCGGACCTTCCTGAGCACAGATACGCAGTATTTT. It is translated as CATRTFLSTDTQYF.

This clonotype was seen a handful of times. This rearrangement joins TRBV27 to TRBJ2-7; 10 positions agree with TRBD1. J lost 2 bases, V lost 8 bases, and 6 bases had no gene match. Germline values: CDR1 MNHEY, CDR2 SMNVEV (reference sequence). This CDR3 has 14 amino acids. In nucleotides, the CDR3 is TGTGCCAGCGGGGGACAGGGGCTTCCCTACGAGCAGTACTTC. Amino acids: CASGGQGLPYEQYF.

The CDR3 nucleotides are TGTGCCAGCAGCCCCCGGGGCGGGGTCCAAAGATCCTATGGCTACACCTTC. Its protein product is CASSPRGGVQRSYGYTF. V gene TRBV7-2 combines with J gene TRBJ1-2, with D perhaps matching TRBD1 (5 bases). The germline gives CDR1 SGHTA, CDR2 FQGNSA. V was trimmed by 5 bases and J by 4 bases, leaving 23 bases between them. This CDR3 contains 17 residues.

The chain recombines TRBV15 with TRBJ2-1; D unresolved. The CDR3 sequence is 11 residues long. Trimming removed 8 bases from V and 6 bases from J, with 8 bases in between. The V gene's germline CDR1 is LNHNV and CDR2 YYDKDF (reference sequence). DNA of the CDR3: TGTGCCACCTCCCAAGTCAATGAGCAGTTCTTC. Translated, it gives CATSQVNEQFF.

As concerns this clonotype: The junction departs from the called germline gene at one end, perhaps through a read error. The CDR3 DNA follows: TGTGCCAGCAGTGCCGATCATAGCAACCAGCCCCAGCATTTT. Protein sequence: CASSADHSNQPQHF. The chain links TRBV2 to TRBJ1-5, with D uncertain. This CDR3 region has 14 residues. From germline, CDR1 is SNHLY and CDR2 FYNNEI.

V and J are TRBV21-1 and TRBJ2-7; the table names TRBD1, a call not compared with the DNA. TRBV21-1 is termed a pseudogene. The CDR3 spans 13 residues. Here the CDR3 reads CASNFGGNYEQYF. The CDR3 DNA reads TGTGCCAGCAACTTCGGGGGAAATTACGAGCAGTACTTC.

The rearrangement links TRBV20-1 to TRBJ2-1; D uncertain. CDR1 DFQATT and CDR2 SNEGSKA come from the germline V gene (reference sequence). V lost 1 base and J 2 bases, leaving 12 bases between the germline ends. The CDR3 has 15 residues. Here the CDR3 DNA reads TGCAGTGCTAGAGTTGCTGGGAACCCCTACAATGAGCAGTTCTTC. It codes for CSARVAGNPYNEQFF.

The rearrangement joins TRBV28 to TRBJ1-2, with 8 bases identical to TRBD1. Per the germline V gene, CDR1 is MDHEN and CDR2 is SYDVKM. The CDR3 sequence is 15 residues long. Losses at the gene ends were 6 bases for V and 9 bases for J; bases not matched to a gene: 15. The CDR3 coding sequence is TGTGCCAGCAGCTCACCCGAGGACAGGGCAATGAGCTACACCTTC. Translation: CASSSPEDRAMSYTF.